The 8 T cell receptor beta chains given below trace back to one sample, sequenced in a study of cytomegalovirus exposure and HLA in healthy donors. The PCR contained 60 Vbeta and 13 Jbeta primers. TCRdb's table, derived via immunoSEQ multiplex PCR, lists solely in-frame clones and lacks some. Among about 150,000 clones, 60% to 85% were seen once, and the ten largest hold 10% to 15%. Material for sequencing was PBMCs. These receptors originate from a man aged 40-49 years in good health and CMV-seropositive.

The chain recombines TRBV10-3 with TRBJ2-7; D is unresolved. Germline CDR1 and CDR2: ENHRY and SYGVKD. The CDR3 contains 14 residues. The V and J ends lost 1 base and 0 bases respectively, with 7 bases between them. Here the CDR3 DNA reads TGTGCCATCAGTGAGTACCCCGGCTCCTACGAGCAGTACTTC. The encoded protein is CAISEYPGSYEQYF.

The chain uses TRBV9 and TRBJ2-3; 13 nucleotides align to TRBD2. Germline loops: CDR1 SGDLS, CDR2 YYNGEE. The CDR3 runs 16 residues. After removal of 4 bases from V and 9 bases from J, the junction contained 11 bases not matched to a gene. The CDR3 nucleotides are TGTGCCAGCAGCAGTAGCTCTGGGACTAGCGGGATCACGCAGTATTTT. Translation: CASSSSSGTSGITQYF.

The CDR3, as DNA: TGTGCCAGCAGTGAAGCAGGGGTCTATGGCTACACCTTC. Its protein product is CASSEAGVYGYTF. The genes are TRBV6-1 and TRBJ1-2; maybe TRBD1 (5 bases). The ends were cut back, 0 bases at V and 4 bases at J, with 6 bases in the middle. Germline V gene lookup returns CDR1 MNHNS and CDR2 SASEGT. The CDR3 extends over 13 amino acids.

This chain uses TRBV6-5 with TRBJ1-5, with D possibly matching TRBD1 (5 bases). Trimming took 4 bases from V and 7 from J, leaving 11 bases between them. The germline CDR1 and CDR2 sequences are MNHEY and SVGAGI. This CDR3 has 13 residues. This CDR3 reads CASSLTGNQPQHF. The CDR3 coding sequence is TGTGCCAGCAGTTTAACAGGAAACCAGCCCCAGCATTTT.

The chain is built from TRBV28 and TRBJ2-1; TRBD2 matches 9 bases. Germline CDR1 and CDR2: MDHEN and SYDVKM. V lost 3 bases to trimming and J lost 4 bases; unmatched junction nucleotides: 4. The CDR3 length is 15 residues. The CDR3 DNA is TGTGCCAGCAGTTTCCCTAGCGGGATTTACAATGAGCAGTTCTTC. Translating gives CASSFPSGIYNEQFF.

This chain uses TRBV28 with TRBJ1-4; 9 bases map to TRBD1. The CDR3 runs to 13 residues. The V gene end was trimmed by 6 bases and the J gene end by 14 bases; junction bases not matched to a gene: 10. The germline CDR1 and CDR2 sequences are MDHEN and SYDVKM. The CDR3 DNA sequence: TGTGCCAGCAGCCCCGGACAGGGGACAAGGCTGTTTTTT. Its protein product is CASSPGQGTRLFF.

This clone occurred a few times. The gene calls are TRBV29-1 and TRBJ2-2; TRBD1 matches at 7 bases. The CDR3 runs 13 residues. J gave up 9 bases and V 0 bases, and 4 bases lay outside the gene matches. Germline V gene sequence: CDR1 SQVTM, CDR2 ANQGSEA. The CDR3: CSVEDARGRELFF. The CDR3 DNA follows: TGCAGCGTTGAAGATGCAAGGGGGCGGGAGCTGTTTTTT.

The V gene is TRBV7-2, the J gene TRBJ2-4, with 7 bases fitting TRBD2. J lost 4 bases, V lost 5 bases, and 11 bases had no gene match. The germline V gene encodes CDR1 SGHTA and CDR2 FQGNSA. The CDR3 runs 16 residues. The DNA of the CDR3 is TGTGCCAGCAGCCGATTGGGGGGGGAAGGGAAAAACATTCAGTACTTC. Protein sequence: CASSRLGGEGKNIQYF.